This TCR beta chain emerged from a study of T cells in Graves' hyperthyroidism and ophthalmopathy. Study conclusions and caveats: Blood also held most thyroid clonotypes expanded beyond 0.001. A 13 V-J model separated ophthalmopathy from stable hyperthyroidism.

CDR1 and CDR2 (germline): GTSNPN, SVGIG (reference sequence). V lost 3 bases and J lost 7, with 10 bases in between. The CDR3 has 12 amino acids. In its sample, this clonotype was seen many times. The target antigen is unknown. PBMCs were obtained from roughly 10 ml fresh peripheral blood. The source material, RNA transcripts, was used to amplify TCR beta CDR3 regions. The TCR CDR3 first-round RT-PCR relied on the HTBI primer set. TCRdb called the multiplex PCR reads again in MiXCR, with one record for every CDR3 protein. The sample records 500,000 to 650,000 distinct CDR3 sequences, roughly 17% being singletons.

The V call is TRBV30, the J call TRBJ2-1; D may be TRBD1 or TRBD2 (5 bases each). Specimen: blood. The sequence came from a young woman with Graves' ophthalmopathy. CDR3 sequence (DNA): TGTGCCTGGAGCACTGGGGGTAATGAGCAGTTCTTC. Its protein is CAWSTGGNEQFF.